One sample yielded the 5 T cell receptor delta chains listed below, sequenced in a study of delta chains in infants with herpesvirus infections. TCR cDNA was made from PBMC RNA with gamma- and delta-chain-specific primers. TCRdb applied CATT to the RT-PCR reads for clone calling. The sample has over a thousand delta-chain clones; approximately 22% are singletons. The material sequenced was peripheral blood, taken at time point 2 of longitudinal follow-up. These receptor sequences come from a human donor who was a Ugandan infant, either HIV-exposed or HIV-unexposed (not recorded which).

Comment on this clone: This sequence is one base from a far larger clone and is likely a read error. The CDR3 DNA reads as TGTGCTCTTGGGGAACTCTGGGGGATCAGCACCGATAAACTCATCTTT. Its translation is CALGELWGISTDKLIF. J is TRDJ1 and V is TRDV1, with TRDD3 identical over 9 bases. The junction had 3 bases not matched to a gene; V was cut back by 0 bases and J by 1 base. The CDR3 has 16 amino acids. Germline V gives CDR1 TSWWSYY, CDR2 QGS.

The sample holds a few counts of this clone. Just one base apart from a much larger clone, this may be a read error. The V gene is TRDV2, the J gene TRDJ1; 8 nucleotides align to TRDD3. CDR3 size: 15 residues. Germline lookup yields CDR1 GEAIGNYY and CDR2 EKD. V was clipped by 4 bases and J by 0 bases; unmatched bases: 6. The CDR3 DNA sequence: TGTGCCTGTGAGACTGGGGGGAACCACACCGATAAACTCATCTTT. Translation gives CACETGGNHTDKLIF.

This clone was detected only a few times. The chain uses TRDV1 and TRDJ1, with a weak D call TRDD3 (6 bases). Trimming took 3 bases from V and 0 from J, leaving 14 bases between them. The CDR3 consists of 16 residues. Germline assignment: CDR1 TSWWSYY and CDR2 QGS. CDR3 sequence reads: CALGEGGGLYTDKLIF. The CDR3 DNA sequence: TGTGCTCTTGGGGAGGGGGGGGGACTGTACACCGATAAACTCATCTTT.

In its sample, this clone is medium-sized. The chain employs TRDV1 and TRDJ1; 10 bases align to TRDD3. The ends lost 1 base at V and 3 bases at J; junction bases unmatched: 14. CDR3 size: 19 residues. CDR1 and CDR2 from the germline V gene are TSWWSYY and QGS. CDR3 sequence (DNA): TGTGCTCTTGGGGAACCCTTCTACTGGGGGATTGTCAATTCCGATAAACTCATCTTT. Encoded protein: CALGEPFYWGIVNSDKLIF.

By share of the sample, this clone is medium-sized. The chain uses TRDV1 and TRDJ1, with 12 bases identical to TRDD3. Germline CDR1 is TSWWSYY and CDR2 is QGS. The CDR3 runs to 21 residues. V shed 0 bases, J shed 0 bases, and the junction held 14 bases outside the gene matches. CDR3 in amino acids: CALGELSSPDWGIQYTDKLIF. In nucleotides, the CDR3 is TGTGCTCTTGGGGAACTCTCCTCTCCTGACTGGGGGATACAGTACACCGATAAACTCATCTTT.